The 27 T cell receptor beta chains below come from one sample, sequenced in a study of CD8+CD57+ T cells in acquired aplastic anemia. Profiling that covered TCR beta VDJ and CDR3 relied on genomic DNA as its template. TCRdb ran MiXCR on the reads and lists one entry per CDR3 protein. Of about 160,000 distinct CDR3 sequences listed, 35% to 55% were seen once; the top ten hold approximately 1%. The material sequenced was sorted CD4+, CD8+, or CD8+CD57+ T cells (not recorded which) from PBMCs. These TCRs come from a human donor in good health.

Here the CDR3 reads CSAREVAGQGNSPLHF. The CDR3, as DNA: TGCAGTGCTAGAGAGGTCGCGGGACAGGGCAATTCACCCCTCCACTTT. J is TRBJ1-6 and V is TRBV20-1; 9 bases are shared with TRBD1. Germline-derived CDR1 and CDR2 are DFQATT and SNEGSKA (reference sequence). The V and J ends lost 0 bases and 7 bases, in that order; junction bases with no gene match: 7. CDR3 length: 16 amino acids.

This clonotype was counted many times. The V and J genes are TRBV2 and TRBJ2-7, with 7 bases lining up with TRBD1. CDR3 length equals 12 residues. The V gene end was trimmed by 6 bases and the J gene end by 2 bases; junction bases not matched to a gene: 1. Germline CDR1 and CDR2: SNHLY and FYNNEI. The CDR3: CASSDRAYEQYF. CDR3 sequence (DNA): TGTGCCAGCAGCGACAGGGCCTACGAGCAGTACTTC.

V and J are TRBV20-1 and TRBJ1-5, with a tentative D call TRBD1 (6 bases). The CDR3 contains 14 residues. Germline V CDR1 and CDR2: DFQATT, SNEGSKA (reference sequence). Trimming removed 1 base at V and 4 bases at J, with 11 bases between. The CDR3, as DNA: TGCAGTGCTAGAGGGGGAGGGGGTAATCAGCCCCAGCATTTT. Its translation: CSARGGGGNQPQHF.

Many counts were recorded for this clonotype. V and J are TRBV7-2 and TRBJ1-2, with TRBD1 matching over 8 bases. Germline CDR1 and CDR2: SGHTA and FQGNSA. Unmatched junction bases numbered 4, after V lost 5 bases and J lost 11 bases. The CDR3 runs to 11 residues. In nucleotides, the CDR3 is TGTGCCAGCAGCACACAGGGGGGTTACACCTTC. It is translated as CASSTQGGYTF. Full variable domain (rest looked up from reference TRBV7-2 and TRBJ1-2): GAGVSQSPSNKVTEKGKDVELRCDPISGHTALYWYRQSLGQGLEFLIYFQGNSAPDKSGLPSDRFSAERTGGSVSTLTIQRTQQEDSAVYLCASSTQGGYTFGSGTRLTVV.

This clonotype was counted ten times or more. This sequence joins TRBV7-8 and TRBJ2-2, with 12 bases lining up with TRBD2. The CDR3 is 16 residues long. The junction had 6 bases not matched to a gene; V was cut back by 4 bases and J by 6 bases. Germline V gene sequence: CDR1 SGHVS, CDR2 FQNEAQ. DNA of the CDR3: TGTGCCAGCAGCTCCGAACTAGCGGGGGGCGCCGGGGAGCTGTTTTTT. This translates into CASSSELAGGAGELFF.

The gene calls are TRBV20-1 and TRBJ2-1; 9 nucleotides match TRBD2. V shed 6 bases, J shed 4 bases, and the junction held 7 bases outside the gene matches. Germline-derived CDR1 and CDR2 are DFQATT and SNEGSKA (reference sequence). CDR3 length: 14 residues. CDR3 amino acids: CSATGLAVYNEQFF. As DNA, the CDR3 is TGCAGTGCCACGGGACTAGCAGTATACAATGAGCAGTTCTTC.

V usage is TRBV29-1 and J usage is TRBJ1-2; weak D call: TRBD1 (6 bases). V was shortened by 6 bases and J by 8 bases, with 16 bases between the two germline ends. The CDR3 is 12 amino acids. Per the germline V gene, CDR1 is SQVTM and CDR2 is ANQGSEA. The CDR3 reads CSVQGPGGGYTF. The CDR3 DNA reads as TGCAGCGTCCAAGGGCCGGGGGGCGGCTACACCTTC.

This clonotype was seen many times. The genes are TRBV6-2 or TRBV6-3 and TRBJ2-3; 8 bases match TRBD2. V shed 0 bases and J 2 bases; nucleotides not matched to a gene: 7. The germline gives CDR1 MNHEY, CDR2 SVGEGT. The length of the CDR3 is 17 residues. The chain's CDR3 is CASSYSGSGGYTDTQYF. In nucleotides, the CDR3 is TGTGCCAGCAGTTACTCTGGCAGCGGGGGCTACACAGATACGCAGTATTTT.

This clonotype was detected ten times or more. The rearrangement uses TRBV19 and TRBJ1-5; weak D call: TRBD1 (5 bases). The V gene lost 1 base and the J gene lost 3 bases, with 13 bases spanning the gap. The CDR3 runs 16 residues. From germline, CDR1 is LNHDA and CDR2 SQIVND (reference sequence). CDR3 amino acids: CASSIVGGVPNQPQHF. Written as DNA, the CDR3 is TGTGCCAGTAGTATAGTTGGGGGGGTTCCCAATCAGCCCCAGCATTTT.

The chain carries TRBV2 and TRBJ2-5; D is undetermined. The V gene's germline CDR1 is SNHLY and CDR2 FYNNEI. The CDR3 is 12 amino acids. V was clipped by 0 bases and J by 8 bases, with 7 bases between them. The CDR3 loop is CASSEAPGTQYF. The CDR3 nucleotides read TGTGCCAGCAGTGAAGCCCCAGGCACCCAGTACTTC.

There are many counts of this clonotype. The chain is built from TRBV5-6 and TRBJ2-3; D is ambiguous. V was pared by 4 bases and J by 2 bases, with 8 bases between. The CDR3 is made up of 13 amino acids. CDR1 is SGHDT and CDR2 is YYEEEE in the germline V gene. CDR3 DNA sequence: TGTGCCAGCAGCAGAGTGAACACAGATACGCAGTATTTT. It encodes CASSRVNTDTQYF.

The sample holds many counts of this clonotype. The chain couples TRBV18 to TRBJ1-1, with a possible D match to TRBD1 (5 bases). The CDR3 runs to 13 residues. CDR1 and CDR2 (germline): KGHSH, LQKENI. V lost 8 bases and J lost 3, with 13 bases in between. CDR3 DNA: TGTGCCAGCCGGGACGGGAGAGACACTGAAGCTTTCTTT. Its translation is CASRDGRDTEAFF.

The rearrangement uses TRBV12-3 or TRBV12-4 and TRBJ2-3; D is perhaps TRBD1 (6 bases). Trimming removed 5 bases at V and 1 base at J, with 13 bases between. There are 15 residues in the CDR3. The CDR3 here is CASSPRPGGTDTQYF. Here the CDR3 DNA reads TGTGCCAGCAGTCCCAGGCCAGGGGGCACAGATACGCAGTATTTT.

V usage is TRBV30 and J usage is TRBJ1-5, with D perhaps TRBD1 (5 bases). Deletions cut 1 base from V and 4 bases from J, with 23 bases between. Germline CDR1 GTSNPN, CDR2 SVGIG (reference sequence). The length of the CDR3 is 18 residues. The CDR3 protein is CAWSATRGSLGSNQPQHF. In DNA, the CDR3 is TGTGCCTGGAGTGCCACTAGGGGTTCTTTAGGAAGTAATCAGCCCCAGCATTTT.

At least ten counts were recorded for this clonotype. The chain recombines TRBV4-2 with TRBJ1-4; D uncertain. This CDR3 contains 14 residues. Deletions cut 1 base from V and 8 bases from J, with 11 bases between. Germline CDR1 reads LGHNA; CDR2 reads YNFKEQ. DNA for the CDR3: TGTGCCAGCAGCCAAGCGGCCGGAGGGGAAAAACTGTTTTTT. Its translation: CASSQAAGGEKLFF.

In this sample, this clonotype turned up many times. The chain joins TRBV29-1 to TRBJ2-1; tentative D call: TRBD2 (6 bases). This CDR3 has 11 amino acids. Germline V gives CDR1 SQVTM, CDR2 ANQGSEA. Between the trimmed V and J ends, which lost 7 bases and 6 bases, there was a span of 10 bases. CDR3 DNA: TGCAGCGCCACGACTAGCAATGAGCAGTTCTTC. Encoded protein: CSATTSNEQFF.

J is TRBJ1-3 and V is TRBV29-1; D may be TRBD1 (5 bases). Between the trimmed V and J ends, which lost 4 bases and 1 base, there was a span of 8 bases. Germline lookup yields CDR1 SQVTM and CDR2 ANQGSEA. The CDR3 covers 13 residues. This chain's CDR3 is CSVVQGSGNTIYF. The DNA of the CDR3 is TGCAGCGTTGTGCAGGGTTCTGGAAACACCATATATTTT. The whole variable domain, filled in from reference TRBV29-1 and TRBJ1-3, reads SAVISQKPSRDICQRGTSLTIQCQVDSQVTMMFWYRQQPGQSLTLIATANQGSEATYESGFVIDKFPISRPNLTFSTLTVSNMSPEDSSIYLCSVVQGSGNTIYFGEGSWLTVV.

The V gene is TRBV10-3, the J gene TRBJ2-7; D is undetermined. The CDR3 totals 16 residues. Germline-derived CDR1 and CDR2 are ENHRY and SYGVKD. V dropped 2 bases and J dropped 3 bases, with 17 bases sitting between them. The CDR3 region has the DNA TGTGCCATCAGTGAGGAGGCAGGCCTCCGGCGCTACGAGCAGTACTTC. The encoded protein is CAISEEAGLRRYEQYF.

The V gene is TRBV2, the J gene TRBJ2-2; tentatively, D is TRBD2 (6 bases). The CDR3 sequence is 13 residues long. CDR1 SNHLY and CDR2 FYNNEI come from the germline V gene. The V end was cut by 7 bases, the J end by 6 bases, with 12 bases between. Here the CDR3 DNA reads TGTGCCAGCACCCCCGGGGGACCCGGGGAGCTGTTTTTT. This gives the protein CASTPGGPGELFF. Full variable domain (remainder filled in from reference TRBV2 and TRBJ2-2): EPEVTQTPSHQVTQMGQEVILRCVPISNHLYFYWYRQILGQKVEFLVSFYNNEISEKSEIFDDQFSVERPDGSNFTLKIRSTKLEDSAMYFCASTPGGPGELFFGEGSRLTVL.

About this clonotype: A much more abundant neighbour one base away suggests this may be a read error. The CDR3 sequence is CGSSQGRGGALNSPLHF. The CDR3 DNA follows: TGTGGCAGCAGCCAAGGTAGGGGGGGTGCTCTTAATTCACCCCTCCACTTT. The chain uses TRBV14 and TRBJ1-6; D is possibly TRBD1 (6 bases). This CDR3 region has 17 residues. Germline V gene data show CDR1 as SGHDN and CDR2 as FVKESK.

The chain recombines TRBV7-2 with TRBJ2-5; D is undetermined. The CDR3 contains 14 residues. V was cut by 4 bases and J by 4 bases, with 13 bases left in between. Germline V gene sequence: CDR1 SGHTA, CDR2 FQGNSA. This CDR3 is CASSSRVGSETQYF. The DNA for the CDR3 is TGTGCCAGCAGCTCTCGTGTCGGCTCAGAGACCCAGTACTTC.

Ten or more counts support this clonotype. The chain uses TRBV24-1 and TRBJ1-1, with unresolved D. Germline CDR1 reads KGHDR; CDR2 reads SFDVKD. This CDR3 spans 14 amino acids. Trimming pared 3 bases from V and 5 bases from J, leaving 12 bases between. The DNA for the CDR3 is TGTGCCACCAGTGATGGGAGGCCGGGGACTGAAGCTTTCTTT. This codes for CATSDGRPGTEAFF.

The V and J genes are TRBV7-6 and TRBJ2-5, with D uncertain. Deletions cut 4 bases from V and 7 bases from J, with 13 bases between. CDR1 and CDR2 from the germline V gene are SGHVS and FNYEAQ. There are 13 residues in the CDR3. The CDR3 coding sequence is TGTGCCAGCAGCTCCCCGATGGAAGGGACCCAGTACTTC. Residues: CASSSPMEGTQYF.

This clonotype showed up many times. The rearrangement uses TRBV6-1 and TRBJ2-7, with TRBD1 identical over 8 bases. The CDR3 is 14 amino acids. Germline-derived CDR1 and CDR2 are MNHNS and SASEGT. V lost 6 bases, J lost 1 base, and 5 bases stayed unmatched. The CDR3 bases are TGTGCCAGCAGGAGAGGGACAGGATCCTACGAGCAGTACTTC. Amino acids: CASRRGTGSYEQYF.

This clonotype was seen ten or more times. This rearrangement joins TRBV9 to TRBJ2-1, with 9 bases lining up with TRBD1. Germline-derived CDR1 and CDR2 are SGDLS and YYNGEE. CDR3 length: 20 residues. J gave up 4 bases and V 1 base, and 18 bases lay outside the gene matches. In DNA form, the CDR3 reads TGTGCCAGCAGCGTACCTCAAAGGCCAGGGGGACAGGGAATGTACAATGAGCAGTTCTTC. Translation: CASSVPQRPGGQGMYNEQFF.

The table lists this clonotype with many counts. The chain joins TRBV12-3 or TRBV12-4 to TRBJ1-5, with a weak D call TRBD1 (6 bases). This CDR3 has 15 amino acids. Trimming took off 4 bases at V and 5 bases at J, with 15 bases between the two ends. The CDR3 here is CASSSTQGNHQPQHF. As DNA, the CDR3 is TGTGCCAGCAGTTCCACACAGGGAAATCATCAGCCCCAGCATTTT.

The chain carries TRBV29-1 and TRBJ1-4, with a weak D call TRBD1 (6 bases). The CDR3 is made up of 13 amino acids. Germline V CDR1 and CDR2: SQVTM, ANQGSEA. Trimming took off 4 bases at V and 7 bases at J, with 13 bases between the two ends. The CDR3 bases are TGCAGCGTTGCACTGGGGACAACTGAAAAACTGTTTTTT. As protein: CSVALGTTEKLFF.